Here is one T cell receptor (beta chain) with its context. The data were taken from a study of technical replicates of blood from a few donors. CDR1 and CDR2 (germline): SNHLY, FYNNEI. CDR3 length equals 13 residues. The V segment lost 7 bases and the J segment 3 bases; nucleotides outside the gene matches: 6. TCRdb's copy holds only in-frame clones and misses some; the assay was immunoSEQ multiplex PCR. This sample has about 79,000 clones, with around 90% found just once. The chain couples TRBV2 to TRBJ2-7; TRBD2 aligns across 7 bases. Source material: T cells isolated from PBMCs. This TCR came from a human donor in good health. Some clones in this sample may be carry-over from other donors' samples. The CDR3 protein is CASMAGESYEQYF. As DNA, the CDR3 is TGTGCCAGCATGGCGGGGGAGAGCTACGAGCAGTACTTC.